The 3 T cell receptor beta chains below come from one sample, sequenced in a study of T cell repertoires in cytomegalovirus infection. No antigen has been assigned to these receptors. TCRdb ran MiXCR on the reads and lists one entry per CDR3 protein. The repertoire holds about 830,000 distinct CDR3 sequences, approximately 29% seen once, with 9.5% to 15% in the top ten. The specimen was cultured CD8+ T cells from PBMCs, collected from culture after CMV antigen stimulation. Receptor source: a human donor in good health (CMV status not recorded). Some clones in this sample may be carry-over from other donors' samples.

This clonotype was found once. The chain links TRBV7-6 to TRBJ1-3; D remains ambiguous. The germline V and J ends were trimmed by 9 bases and 0 bases, with 18 bases remaining between them. Germline loops: CDR1 SGHVS, CDR2 FNYEAQ. CDR3 length: 16 amino acids. CDR3 nucleotide sequence: TGTGCCAGTCTATACCCTCTGCCCGACTCTGGAAACACCATATATTTT. Translating gives CASLYPLPDSGNTIYF.

The chain recombines TRBV20-1 with TRBJ2-7, with 8 bases lining up with TRBD2. The CDR3 totals 14 residues. With V trimmed by 0 bases and J by 2 bases, 3 bases remained unmatched. The germline gives CDR1 DFQATT, CDR2 SNEGSKA (reference sequence). In DNA, the CDR3 is TGCAGTGCTAGAGATCGGGGGGGGCCCTACGAGCAGTACGTC. Residues: CSARDRGGPYEQYV.

Of note for this clonotype: The germline gene is not matched at one end of the junction; a read error may be the cause. The chain uses TRBV7-9 and TRBJ1-1, with 10 bases aligning to TRBD1. The CDR3 is 11 amino acids. From germline, CDR1 is SEHNR and CDR2 FQNEAQ (reference sequence). The chain's CDR3 is CASSQGQGIVF. The CDR3 DNA sequence: TGTGCCAGCAGCCAGGGACAGGGGATAGTCTTT.